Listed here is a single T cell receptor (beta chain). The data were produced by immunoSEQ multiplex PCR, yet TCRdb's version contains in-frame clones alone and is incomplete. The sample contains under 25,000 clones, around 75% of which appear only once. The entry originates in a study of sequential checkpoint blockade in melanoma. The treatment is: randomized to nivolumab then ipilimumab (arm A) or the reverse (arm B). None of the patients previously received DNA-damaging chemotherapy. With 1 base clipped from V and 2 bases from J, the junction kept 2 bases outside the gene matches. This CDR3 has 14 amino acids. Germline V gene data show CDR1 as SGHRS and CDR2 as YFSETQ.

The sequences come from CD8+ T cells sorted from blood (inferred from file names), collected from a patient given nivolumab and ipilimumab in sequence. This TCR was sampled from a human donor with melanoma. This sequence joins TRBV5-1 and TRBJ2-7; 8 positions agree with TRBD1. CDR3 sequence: CASSLTGGPYEQYF. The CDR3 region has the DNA TGCGCCAGCAGCTTGACAGGGGGGCCCTACGAGCAGTACTTC.